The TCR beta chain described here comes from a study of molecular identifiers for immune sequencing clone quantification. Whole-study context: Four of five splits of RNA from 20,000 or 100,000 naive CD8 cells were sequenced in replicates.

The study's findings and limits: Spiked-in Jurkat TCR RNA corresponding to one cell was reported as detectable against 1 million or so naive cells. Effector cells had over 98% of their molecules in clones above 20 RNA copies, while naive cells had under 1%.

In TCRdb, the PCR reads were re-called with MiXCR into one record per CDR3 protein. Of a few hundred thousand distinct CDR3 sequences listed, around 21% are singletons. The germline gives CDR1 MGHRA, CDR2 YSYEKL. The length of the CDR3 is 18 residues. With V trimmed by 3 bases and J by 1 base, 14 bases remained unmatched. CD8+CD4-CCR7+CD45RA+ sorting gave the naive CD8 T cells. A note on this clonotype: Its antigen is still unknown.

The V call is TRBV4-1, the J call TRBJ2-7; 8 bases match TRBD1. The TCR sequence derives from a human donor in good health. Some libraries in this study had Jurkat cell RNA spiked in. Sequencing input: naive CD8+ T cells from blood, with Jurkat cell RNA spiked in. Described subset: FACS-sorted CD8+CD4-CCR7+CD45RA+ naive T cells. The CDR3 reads CASSQERPTGQASYEQYF. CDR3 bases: TGCGCCAGCAGCCAGGAAAGACCCACGGGACAGGCATCCTACGAGCAGTACTTC.